The 32 T cell receptor beta chains given below trace back to one sample, sequenced in a study of early T cells in non-severe SARS-CoV-2 infection. TCRdb reprocessed the 5' RACE reads via MiXCR and lists one record per CDR3 protein. The sample carries 68,000 or so distinct CDR3 sequences, roughly a tenth recorded once. Source material: whole blood. The receptor set was obtained from an adult who was a healthcare worker with PCR-confirmed SARS-CoV-2 infection or an uninfected control (not recorded which).

This clonotype was counted a few times. V usage is TRBV9 and J usage is TRBJ2-3, with D perhaps matching TRBD1 or TRBD2 (6 bases each). This CDR3 region has 15 residues. Germline assignment: CDR1 SGDLS and CDR2 YYNGEE. Between the trimmed V and J ends, which lost 3 bases and 7 bases, there was a span of 18 bases. CDR3 coding DNA: TGTGCCAGCAGCGCTGCTTCCCCGGGGGCTAATACGCAGTATTTT. Translating gives CASSAASPGANTQYF.

This clonotype occurred a few times. The gene calls are TRBV6-5 and TRBJ2-7; the match to TRBD1 covers 8 bases. The V gene's germline CDR1 is MNHEY and CDR2 SVGAGI. This CDR3 contains 13 residues. The ends lost 5 bases at V and 2 bases at J; junction bases unmatched: 2. As DNA, the CDR3 is TGTGCCAGCAGTGACAGGGGCCCCTACGAGCAGTACTTC. Protein sequence: CASSDRGPYEQYF.

This sequence joins TRBV6-5 and TRBJ2-3; no firm D call. Germline V gene lookup returns CDR1 MNHEY and CDR2 SVGAGI. Trimming removed 4 bases from V and 1 base from J, with 15 bases in between. This CDR3 has 16 residues. This chain's CDR3 is CASSFDSTRGTDTQYF. The CDR3 DNA sequence: TGTGCCAGCAGTTTCGACTCCACCCGTGGCACAGATACGCAGTATTTT.

The V gene is TRBV10-3, the J gene TRBJ1-1; D is possibly TRBD1 (5 bases). V was clipped by 6 bases and J by 9 bases, with 11 bases between them. The germline CDR1 and CDR2 sequences are ENHRY and SYGVKD. This CDR3 has 11 amino acids. The CDR3 spells CAIRAGTQAFF. The CDR3 bases are TGTGCCATCAGGGCCGGGACGCAAGCTTTCTTT.

V and J are TRBV19 and TRBJ2-2, with D unclear. This CDR3 comprises 11 residues. Trimming left V 8 bases short and J 2 bases short, with 3 bases between. Germline values: CDR1 LNHDA, CDR2 SQIVND (reference sequence). CDR3: CASSNTGELFF. The CDR3 DNA is TGTGCCAGTTCTAACACCGGGGAGCTGTTTTTT.

Many counts were recorded for this clonotype. The rearrangement uses TRBV20-1 and TRBJ1-1; TRBD1 is a possible D gene (5 bases). V was clipped by 1 base and J by 1 base, with 16 bases between them. The CDR3 is 16 residues long. From germline, CDR1 is DFQATT and CDR2 SNEGSKA (reference sequence). The CDR3 DNA sequence: TGCAGTGCTAGAGCGGGTCACACACAGGAGAACACTGAAGCTTTCTTT. Amino acids: CSARAGHTQENTEAFF.

This clonotype was picked up a small number of times. The chain combines TRBV3-1 with TRBJ1-3; the match to TRBD1 covers 8 bases. This CDR3 is 14 amino acids long. Germline CDR1 is LGHDT and CDR2 is YNNKEL (reference sequence). J gave up 5 bases and V 2 bases, and 2 bases lay outside the gene matches. CDR3 in amino acids: CASSQRQGRNTIYF. CDR3 in DNA: TGTGCCAGCAGCCAAAGACAGGGGAGAAACACCATATATTTT.

V is TRBV20-1 and J is TRBJ2-7, with 11 bases that match TRBD2. J gave up 3 bases and V 4 bases, and 2 bases lay outside the gene matches. Per the germline V gene, CDR1 is DFQATT and CDR2 is SNEGSKA (reference sequence). CDR3 length equals 13 residues. Here the CDR3 DNA reads TGCAGTGCTATCCTAGCGGGGGGCTACGAGCAGTACTTC. Translation gives CSAILAGGYEQYF.

V and J are TRBV6-6 and TRBJ2-4; D is undetermined. Germline V gives CDR1 MNHNY, CDR2 SVGAGI (reference sequence). CDR3 length: 11 residues. V was shortened by 6 bases and J by 5 bases, with 5 bases between the two germline ends. CDR3 sequence: CASRAQNIQYF. For the CDR3, the DNA is TGTGCCAGCAGGGCTCAAAACATTCAGTACTTC.

The table lists this clonotype with a few counts. The chain has TRBV6-2 or TRBV6-3 and TRBJ2-6; D is possibly TRBD1 (6 bases). V gave up 0 bases and J gave up 4 bases, with 19 bases separating them. Germline V gene sequence: CDR1 MNHEY, CDR2 SVGEGT. This CDR3 contains 19 residues. The CDR3 coding sequence is TGTGCCAGCAGTTACTCGAGAGACAGGTCCTCGAGGGGGGCCAACGTCCTGACTTTC. Its protein product is CASSYSRDRSSRGANVLTF.

This clonotype was picked up many times. The V and J genes are TRBV6-2 or TRBV6-3 and TRBJ1-2; weak D call: TRBD1 (6 bases). The CDR3 loop spans 15 amino acids. With 3 bases removed from V and 3 bases from J, the gap between germline ends came to 14 bases. Germline V CDR1 and CDR2: MNHEY, SVGEGT. This chain's CDR3 is CASSYQTGGDYGYTF. DNA for the CDR3: TGTGCCAGCAGTTATCAGACGGGGGGCGACTATGGCTACACCTTC.

This clonotype was observed at least ten times. This chain connects TRBV6-1 to TRBJ2-3, with 7 bases matching TRBD2. Germline CDR1 and CDR2: MNHNS and SASEGT. The J segment lost 5 bases and the V segment lost 4 bases, leaving 9 bases of the junction unmatched. This CDR3 is built from 15 residues. CDR3: CASSAWGGREDTQYF. The CDR3 DNA reads TGTGCCAGCAGTGCCTGGGGAGGGAGGGAAGATACGCAGTATTTT.

This clonotype was seen at least ten times. This chain connects TRBV19 to TRBJ2-7; the match to TRBD1 covers 8 bases. The CDR3 has 14 amino acids. Trimming at V came to 4 bases and at J to 3 bases, leaving 5 bases not matched to a gene. Germline V gives CDR1 LNHDA, CDR2 SQIVND (reference sequence). The CDR3 spells CASSTAGGIYEQYF. CDR3 DNA: TGTGCCAGTAGTACGGCAGGGGGCATCTACGAGCAGTACTTC. The variable domain in full, with the rest retrieved from reference TRBV19 and TRBJ2-7, is DGGITQSPKYLFRKEGQNVTLSCEQNLNHDAMYWYRQDPGQGLRLIYYSQIVNDFQKGDIAEGYSVSREKKESFPLTVTSAQKNPTAFYLCASSTAGGIYEQYFGPGTRLTVT.

This clonotype was counted between two and nine times. The chain recombines TRBV28 with TRBJ2-1, with 8 bases matching TRBD1. The V and J ends lost 9 bases and 12 bases, in that order; junction bases with no gene match: 13. Germline V gene data show CDR1 as MDHEN and CDR2 as SYDVKM. The CDR3 extends over 13 amino acids. In nucleotides, the CDR3 is TGTGCCAGTAGGACAGGGAAGGACCTAGGGCAGTTCTTC. Protein product: CASRTGKDLGQFF.

Worth noting for this clonotype: A read error may produce the germline difference seen at one junction end. The V gene is TRBV10-3, the J gene TRBJ2-5; 7 bases are a match to TRBD2. There are 13 residues in the CDR3. Germline CDR1 is ENHRY and CDR2 is SYGVKD. CDR3 amino acids: CAINSGGRETQCF. DNA of the CDR3: TGTGCCATCAATTCGGGAGGAAGGGAGACCCAGTGCTTC.

The table lists this clonotype with many counts. The V and J genes are TRBV12-3 or TRBV12-4 and TRBJ1-1; D is undetermined. CDR3 length: 13 residues. V lost 5 bases to trimming and J lost 1 base, with 8 bases between them. The DNA of the CDR3 is TGTGCCAGCAGTAAGGACGGGAACACTGAAGCTTTCTTT. Translated, it gives CASSKDGNTEAFF.

This clonotype was seen a few times. The rearrangement uses TRBV6-1 and TRBJ1-1; D not certain. This CDR3 has 10 residues. Germline assignment: CDR1 MNHNS and CDR2 SASEGT. The V end was cut by 8 bases, the J end by 7 bases, with 8 bases between. CDR3 in amino acids: CASSRSEAFF. DNA for the CDR3: TGTGCCAGCTCACGGAGTGAAGCTTTCTTT.

The chain carries TRBV10-3 and TRBJ2-1; no clear D. V dropped 4 bases and J dropped 10 bases, with 8 bases sitting between them. Per the germline V gene, CDR1 is ENHRY and CDR2 is SYGVKD. The CDR3 totals 11 residues. The DNA of the CDR3 is TGTGCCATCAGTGGTAGCAAGGAGCAGTTCTTC. This translates into CAISGSKEQFF.

In its sample, this clonotype was seen a few times. The chain recombines TRBV7-9 with TRBJ1-2; TRBD1 agrees at 7 bases. This CDR3 contains 15 residues. In germline, CDR1 is SEHNR, CDR2 FQNEAQ (reference sequence). Trimming at V came to 3 bases and at J to 6 bases, leaving 10 bases not matched to a gene. The CDR3 reads CASSFGQELENGYTF. DNA of the CDR3: TGTGCCAGCAGCTTTGGACAGGAGTTGGAGAATGGCTACACCTTC.

This chain joins TRBV3-1 and TRBJ2-5, with D perhaps given as TRBD1 or TRBD2 (5 bases each). Germline loops: CDR1 LGHDT, CDR2 YNNKEL (reference sequence). This CDR3 is built from 13 residues. Trimming took 4 bases from V and 4 from J, leaving 10 bases between them. The CDR3 protein is CASSRPGLETQYF. The CDR3 nucleotides are TGTGCCAGCAGCCGACCGGGGCTAGAGACCCAGTACTTC.

This clonotype was picked up many times. CDR3 region: CASSFRARGPEQFF. The CDR3 region has the DNA TGTGCCAGCAGTTTCAGGGCCAGGGGACCTGAGCAGTTCTTC. The chain is built from TRBV28 and TRBJ2-1; tentative D call: TRBD1 (6 bases). V was pared by 3 bases and J by 9 bases, with 15 bases between. The length of the CDR3 is 14 residues. From germline, CDR1 is MDHEN and CDR2 SYDVKM.

The sample holds a few counts of this clonotype. The genes are TRBV11-2 and TRBJ2-2; 10 nucleotides line up with TRBD2. V shed 4 bases and J 4 bases; nucleotides not matched to a gene: 3. This CDR3 comprises 15 residues. The germline gives CDR1 SGHAT, CDR2 FQNNGV. This CDR3 reads CASSSSGSLTGELFF. For the CDR3, the DNA is TGTGCCAGCAGCTCTAGCGGGAGTCTCACCGGGGAGCTGTTTTTT.

The sample holds a few counts of this clonotype. The genes are TRBV2 and TRBJ2-2; possibly TRBD2 for D (6 bases). Germline loops: CDR1 SNHLY, CDR2 FYNNEI. Trimming left V 0 bases short and J 0 bases short, with 8 bases between. This CDR3 contains 16 residues. The CDR3 coding sequence is TGTGCCAGCAGTGAAGCGGGGAGGCCGAACACCGGGGAGCTGTTTTTT. It codes for CASSEAGRPNTGELFF.

This clonotype was recorded many times. This chain connects TRBV6-5 to TRBJ2-5; 7 bases fit TRBD2. The CDR3 consists of 16 residues. Germline trimming cut 2 bases from V and 2 bases from J; bases unmatched to any gene: 8. CDR1 and CDR2 (germline): MNHEY, SVGAGI. DNA of the CDR3: TGTGCCAGCAGTTACATATCTGGGACTATACAAGAGACCCAGTACTTC. It encodes CASSYISGTIQETQYF.

This clonotype was picked up a small number of times. The V gene is TRBV2, the J gene TRBJ2-3; D is perhaps TRBD1 (6 bases). V was shortened by 3 bases and J by 1 base, with 11 bases between the two germline ends. Germline CDR1 is SNHLY and CDR2 is FYNNEI. The length of the CDR3 is 15 residues. As DNA, the CDR3 is TGTGCCAGCAGTGAGGAGACAGGACGCACAGATACGCAGTATTTT. It is translated as CASSEETGRTDTQYF.

This clonotype was counted a few times. V gene TRBV19 combines with J gene TRBJ1-5; 7 bases fit TRBD1. The length of the CDR3 is 16 residues. V was clipped by 4 bases and J by 5 bases; unmatched bases: 11. In germline, CDR1 is LNHDA, CDR2 SQIVND (reference sequence). The DNA for the CDR3 is TGTGCCAGTAGTACAGCTAGGACAGGCCCGTATCAGCCCCAGCATTTT. Its protein product is CASSTARTGPYQPQHF.

The table lists this clonotype with a few counts. The chain combines TRBV10-3 with TRBJ2-3, with D possibly being TRBD1 or TRBD2 (5 bases each). Trimming took off 8 bases at V and 2 bases at J, with 11 bases between the two ends. Germline CDR1 ENHRY, CDR2 SYGVKD. There are 13 residues in the CDR3. The CDR3 protein is CAIQGVDTDTQYF. In DNA, the CDR3 is TGTGCCATCCAGGGAGTTGACACAGATACGCAGTATTTT.

This clonotype has a handful of counts. The chain combines TRBV15 with TRBJ1-1, with unresolved D. CDR3 length: 13 residues. Germline V gives CDR1 LNHNV, CDR2 YYDKDF (reference sequence). Trimming removed 1 base at V and 4 bases at J, with 7 bases between. CDR3 protein: CATSRGWGTEAFF. In DNA, the CDR3 is TGTGCCACCAGCAGAGGGTGGGGCACTGAAGCTTTCTTT.

This clonotype was observed a few times. The V call is TRBV28, the J call TRBJ2-1; a possible D gene is TRBD2 (6 bases). This CDR3 comprises 12 residues. The V gene's germline CDR1 is MDHEN and CDR2 SYDVKM. The V end lost 3 bases, the J end lost 13 bases, and 13 bases lay between the germline ends. The CDR3 sequence: CASSFTGGPQFF. DNA of the CDR3: TGTGCCAGCAGTTTTACAGGAGGGCCTCAGTTCTTC.

The chain uses TRBV20-1 and TRBJ2-5; 10 nucleotides match TRBD2. Germline values: CDR1 DFQATT, CDR2 SNEGSKA (reference sequence). CDR3 size: 16 residues. Trimming took 4 bases from V and 1 from J; bases not matched to a gene: 9. CDR3 amino acids: CSATPAGGPAQETQYF. CDR3 nucleotide sequence: TGCAGTGCTACCCCAGCGGGAGGGCCCGCCCAAGAGACCCAGTACTTC.

The V gene is TRBV7-2, the J gene TRBJ2-6; D perhaps matches TRBD2 (5 bases). The CDR3 spans 17 residues. The germline CDR1 and CDR2 sequences are SGHTA and FQGNSA. V was cut by 0 bases and J by 0 bases, with 9 bases left in between. The DNA for the CDR3 is TGTGCCAGCAGCTTAGCTAGCGTGGGCTCTGGGGCCAACGTCCTGACTTTC. Protein product: CASSLASVGSGANVLTF.

The CDR3 bases are TGTGCCAGCAGCTGGACAGATCAAGAGACCCAGTACTTC. Protein sequence: CASSWTDQETQYF. This chain connects TRBV5-4 to TRBJ2-5; D perhaps matches TRBD1 (6 bases). From germline, CDR1 is SGHNT and CDR2 YYREEE (reference sequence). Trimming removed 3 bases from V and 2 bases from J, with 8 bases in between. This CDR3 contains 13 residues.